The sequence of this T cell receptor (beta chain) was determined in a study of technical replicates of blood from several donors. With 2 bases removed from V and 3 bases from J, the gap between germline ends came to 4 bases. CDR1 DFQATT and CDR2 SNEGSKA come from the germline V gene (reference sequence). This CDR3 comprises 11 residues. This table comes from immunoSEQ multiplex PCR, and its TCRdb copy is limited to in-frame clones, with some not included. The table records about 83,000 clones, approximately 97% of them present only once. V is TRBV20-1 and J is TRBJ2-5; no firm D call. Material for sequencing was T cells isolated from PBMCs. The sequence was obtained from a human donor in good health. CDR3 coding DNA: TGCAGTGCTAGACGGGAAGAGACCCAGTACTTC. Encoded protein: CSARREETQYF.